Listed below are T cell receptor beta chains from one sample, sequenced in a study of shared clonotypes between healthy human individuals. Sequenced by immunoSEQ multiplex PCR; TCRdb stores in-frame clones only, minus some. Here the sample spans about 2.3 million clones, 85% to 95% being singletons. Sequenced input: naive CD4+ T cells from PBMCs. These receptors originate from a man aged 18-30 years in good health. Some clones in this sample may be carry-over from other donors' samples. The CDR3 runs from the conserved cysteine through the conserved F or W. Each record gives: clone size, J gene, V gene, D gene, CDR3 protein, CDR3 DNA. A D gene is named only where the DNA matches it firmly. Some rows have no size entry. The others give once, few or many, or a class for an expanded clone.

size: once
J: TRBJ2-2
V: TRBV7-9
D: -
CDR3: CASSPLTTSPGELFF
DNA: TGTGCCAGCAGCCCACTAACGACTAGTCCCGGGGAGCTGTTTTTT

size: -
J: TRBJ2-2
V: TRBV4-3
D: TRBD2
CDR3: CASSQVRRESTGELFF
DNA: TGCGCCAGCAGCCAAGTCCGGCGGGAGAGCACCGGGGAGCTGTTTTTT

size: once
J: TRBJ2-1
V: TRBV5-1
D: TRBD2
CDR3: CASSRGTSGSSYNEQFF
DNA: TGCGCCAGCAGCCGTGGGACTAGCGGGAGCTCCTACAATGAGCAGTTCTTC

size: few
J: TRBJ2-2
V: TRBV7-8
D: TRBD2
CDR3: CASSLARGLVAGELFF
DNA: TGTGCCAGCAGCTTAGCGAGAGGACTAGTCGCCGGGGAGCTGTTTTTT

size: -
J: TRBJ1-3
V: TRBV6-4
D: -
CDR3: CASSDSGVSGNTIYF
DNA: TGTGCCAGCAGTGACTCGGGAGTCTCTGGAAACACCATATATTTT

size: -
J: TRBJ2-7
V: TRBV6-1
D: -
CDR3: CASSTQGYEQYF
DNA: TGTGCCAGCAGTACCCAGGGCTACGAGCAGTACTTC

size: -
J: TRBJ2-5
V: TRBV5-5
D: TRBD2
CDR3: CASSFYITSGQETQYF
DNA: TGTGCCAGCAGCTTCTACATCACTAGCGGCCAAGAGACCCAGTACTTC

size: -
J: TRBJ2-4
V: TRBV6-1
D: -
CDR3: CASSEGRWAAKNIQYF
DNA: TGTGCCAGCAGTGAAGGTCGCTGGGCCGCCAAAAACATTCAGTACTTC

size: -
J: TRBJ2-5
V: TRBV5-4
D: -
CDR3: CASSLRTAPTETQYF
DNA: TGTGCCAGCAGCTTACGGACTGCACCCACAGAGACCCAGTACTTC

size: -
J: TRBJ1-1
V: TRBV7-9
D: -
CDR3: CASSPTDRVGDEAFF
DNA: TGTGCCAGCAGCCCCACTGATCGGGTAGGGGACGAAGCTTTCTTT